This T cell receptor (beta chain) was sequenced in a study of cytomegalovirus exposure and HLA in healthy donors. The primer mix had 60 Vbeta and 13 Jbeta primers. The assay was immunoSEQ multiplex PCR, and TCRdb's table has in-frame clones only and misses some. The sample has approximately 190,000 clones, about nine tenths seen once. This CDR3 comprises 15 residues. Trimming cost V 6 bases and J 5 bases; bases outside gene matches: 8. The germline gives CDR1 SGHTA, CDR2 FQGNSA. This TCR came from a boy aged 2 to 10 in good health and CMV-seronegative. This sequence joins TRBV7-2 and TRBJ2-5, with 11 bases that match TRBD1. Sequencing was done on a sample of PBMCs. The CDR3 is CASSPDRGPTETQYF. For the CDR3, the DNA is TGTGCCAGCAGTCCGGACAGGGGGCCGACGGAGACCCAGTACTTC.